The subject of this entry is one TCR beta chain. Its antigen is undetermined. Some clones are missing from TCRdb's copy, which holds only in-frame ones; the method was immunoSEQ multiplex PCR. This table holds about 40,000 clones, approximately 80% found once. This entry comes from a study of T cell responses to AZD1222 COVID-19 vaccine. Study-wide results and caveats: As reported, nearly half of all spike-specific TCRs target variant regions that are unmutated. White British people made up most donors, females outnumbered males, and clonal diversity was possibly underestimated.

The CDR3 is made up of 16 amino acids. Germline assignment: CDR1 SEHNR and CDR2 FQNEAQ (reference sequence). Deletions cut 1 base from V and 1 base from J, with 14 bases between. This receptor was obtained from an adult who received the AZD1222 COVID-19 vaccine. The V call is TRBV7-9, the J call TRBJ2-7; either TRBD1 or TRBD2 may supply D (6 bases each). Sequencing used peripheral blood, obtained 28 days after the second AZD1222 dose. The CDR3 spells CASSLDLQGGSYEQYF. In DNA, the CDR3 is TGTGCCAGCAGCTTAGATTTACAGGGAGGTTCCTACGAGCAGTACTTC.